The clone carrying this TCR beta chain has a handful of counts. Its antigen is currently unknown. A J-beta primer mix and a sample-barcoded 5' primer were used in a second PCR of about 7 to 12 cycles. TCRdb ran MiXCR on the 5' RACE reads and lists one entry per CDR3 protein. The sample includes fewer than 800,000 distinct CDR3 sequences, around 21% of them seen just once. The junction had 2 bases not matched to a gene; V was cut back by 4 bases and J by 3 bases. The CDR3 is 13 amino acids. Germline CDR1 reads DFQATT; CDR2 reads SNEGSKA (reference sequence). The sample comes from a study of blood T cells in healthy people across ages. Findings and caveats of the study: Naive T cell percentage showed a strong correlation with the diversity of TCR beta.

The chain is built from TRBV20-1 and TRBJ2-3, with 9 bases fitting TRBD2. What was sequenced was blood. This receptor was identified in a man in his 70s in good health. CDR3 amino acids: CSANSGRTDTQYF. CDR3 nucleotide sequence: TGCAGTGCTAATAGCGGGAGAACAGATACGCAGTATTTT.